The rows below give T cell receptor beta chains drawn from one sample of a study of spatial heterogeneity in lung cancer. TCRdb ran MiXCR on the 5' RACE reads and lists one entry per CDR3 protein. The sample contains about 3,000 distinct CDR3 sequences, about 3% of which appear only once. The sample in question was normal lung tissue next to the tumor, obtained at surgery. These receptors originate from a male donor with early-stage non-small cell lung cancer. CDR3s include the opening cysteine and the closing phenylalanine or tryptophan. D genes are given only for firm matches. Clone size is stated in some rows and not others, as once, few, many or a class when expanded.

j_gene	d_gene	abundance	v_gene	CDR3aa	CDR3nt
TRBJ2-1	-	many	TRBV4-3	CASSRTREFSYNEQFF	TGCGCCAGCAGCCGTACACGGGAGTTTTCCTACAATGAGCAGTTCTTC
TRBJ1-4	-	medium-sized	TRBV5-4	CASSLKGSEKLFF	TGTGCCAGCAGCTTGAAAGGGAGTGAAAAACTGTTTTTT
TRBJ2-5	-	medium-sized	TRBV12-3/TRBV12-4	CASSFPKQGQETQYF	TGTGCCAGCAGTTTTCCCAAACAGGGACAAGAGACCCAGTACTTC
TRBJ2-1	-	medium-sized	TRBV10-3	CAISESLQVNEQFF	TGTGCCATCAGTGAGTCGCTACAGGTCAATGAGCAGTTCTTC
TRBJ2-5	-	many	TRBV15	CATSDIGGETQYF	TGTGCCACCAGCGATATTGGTGGAGAGACCCAGTACTTC
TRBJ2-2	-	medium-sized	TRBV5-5	CASSIGQTTGELFF	TGTGCCAGCAGCATTGGACAGACAACCGGGGAGCTGTTTTTT
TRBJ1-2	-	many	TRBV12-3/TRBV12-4	CASSLGNSPNYGYTF	TGTGCCAGCAGTTTAGGTAACAGTCCTAACTATGGCTACACCTTC
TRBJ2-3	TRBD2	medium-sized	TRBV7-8	CASSSGLAGPTDTQYF	TGTGCCAGCAGCTCGGGACTAGCGGGACCCACAGATACGCAGTATTTT
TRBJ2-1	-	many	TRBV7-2	CASTFPYNEQFF	TGTGCCAGCACCTTCCCATACAATGAGCAGTTCTTC
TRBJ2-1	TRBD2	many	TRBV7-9	CASSKGLAGNRDEQFF	TGTGCCAGCAGCAAGGGACTAGCGGGAAACCGCGATGAGCAGTTCTTC
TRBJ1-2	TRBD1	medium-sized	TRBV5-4	CASSFGQGNYGYTF	TGTGCCAGCAGCTTTGGACAGGGAAACTATGGCTACACCTTC
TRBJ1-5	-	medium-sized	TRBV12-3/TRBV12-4	CASSKKGFGNQPQHF	TGTGCCAGCAGTAAAAAAGGCTTTGGCAATCAGCCCCAGCATTTT
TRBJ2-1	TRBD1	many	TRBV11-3	CASSPLGDRNEQFF	TGTGCCAGCAGCCCCCTGGGGGACAGAAATGAGCAGTTCTTC
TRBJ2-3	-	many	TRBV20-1	CSASSVLDTQYF	TGCAGTGCTAGTTCTGTACTGGATACGCAGTATTTT
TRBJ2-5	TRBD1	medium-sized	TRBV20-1	CSAPITGTGEETQYF	TGCAGTGCTCCAATCACCGGGACAGGGGAAGAGACCCAGTACTTC
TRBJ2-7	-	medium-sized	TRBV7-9	CASSPDGVGYEQYF	TGTGCCAGCAGCCCGGACGGAGTAGGATACGAGCAGTACTTC
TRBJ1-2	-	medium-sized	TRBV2	CASSDGSFYGYTF	TGTGCCAGCAGTGATGGCAGCTTCTATGGCTACACCTTC
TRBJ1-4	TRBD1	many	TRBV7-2	CASSATGGSNEKLFF	TGTGCCAGCAGCGCTACAGGGGGATCTAATGAAAAACTGTTTTTT
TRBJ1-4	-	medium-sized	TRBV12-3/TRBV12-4	CASSLSGTNEKLFF	TGTGCCAGCAGTTTGAGTGGGACTAATGAAAAACTGTTTTTT
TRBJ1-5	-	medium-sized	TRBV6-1	CASSRDRDQPQHF	TGTGCCAGCAGTCGGGACCGAGATCAGCCCCAGCATTTT
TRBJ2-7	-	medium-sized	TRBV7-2	CASSLQGRSYEQYF	TGTGCCAGCAGCCTTCAGGGGCGATCCTACGAGCAGTACTTC
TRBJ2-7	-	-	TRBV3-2	CASSQERSGASGTYEQYF	TGTGCCAGCAGCCAAGAGAGGTCCGGTGCGAGCGGCACCTACGAGCAGTACTTC
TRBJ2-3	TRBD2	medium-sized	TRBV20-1	CSARDAGGQADTQYF	TGCAGTGCTAGAGACGCGGGGGGGCAGGCCGATACGCAGTATTTT
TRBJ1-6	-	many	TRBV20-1	CSAREAGWPPLHF	TGCAGTGCTAGAGAGGCAGGGTGGCCACCCCTCCACTTT
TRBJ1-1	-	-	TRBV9	CASSPNGGKAFF	TGTGCCAGCAGCCCTAACGGGGGCAAAGCTTTCTTT
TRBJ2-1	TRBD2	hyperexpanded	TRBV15	CATSRTGTTKFNEQFF	TGTGCCACCAGCAGAACCGGGACTACAAAATTCAATGAGCAGTTCTTC
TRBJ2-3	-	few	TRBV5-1	CASRASQTDTQYF	TGCGCCAGCAGGGCTAGCCAGACAGATACGCAGTATTTT
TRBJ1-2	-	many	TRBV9	CASSVITGPYGYTF	TGTGCCAGCAGCGTAATCACAGGACCGTATGGCTACACCTTC
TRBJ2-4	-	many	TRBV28	CASRRQAENIQYF	TGTGCCAGCAGGCGACAGGCCGAAAACATTCAGTACTTC
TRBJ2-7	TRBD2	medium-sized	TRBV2	CASAVAGSYEQYF	TGTGCCAGCGCTGTAGCGGGGAGCTACGAGCAGTACTTC
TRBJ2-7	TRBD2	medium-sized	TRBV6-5	CASSRTSGASYEQYF	TGTGCCAGCAGTCGGACTAGCGGGGCCTCCTACGAGCAGTACTTC
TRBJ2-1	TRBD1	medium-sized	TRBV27	CASSSLQGANYNEQFF	TGTGCCAGCAGTTCATTACAGGGGGCAAACTACAATGAGCAGTTCTTC
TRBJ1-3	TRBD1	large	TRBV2	CASTTLGTGVGNTIYF	TGTGCCAGCACTACCCTCGGGACAGGGGTAGGAAACACCATATATTTT
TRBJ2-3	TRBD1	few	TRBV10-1	CASSESDYRGSDTQYF	TGCGCCAGCAGTGAGTCGGACTACAGGGGGTCAGATACGCAGTATTTT
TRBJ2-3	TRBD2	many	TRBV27	CASLRGGTQYF	TGTGCCAGTCTACGCGGGGGTACGCAGTATTTT
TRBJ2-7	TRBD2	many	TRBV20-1	CSASPSGGGPWEQYF	TGCAGTGCCTCGCCTAGCGGGGGAGGTCCCTGGGAGCAGTACTTC
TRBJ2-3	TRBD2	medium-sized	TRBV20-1	CSARLLASTDTQYF	TGCAGTGCTAGACTACTAGCGAGCACAGATACGCAGTATTTT
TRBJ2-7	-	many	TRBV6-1	CASSATGRNAYEQYF	TGTGCCAGCAGTGCGACAGGAAGAAATGCCTACGAGCAGTACTTC
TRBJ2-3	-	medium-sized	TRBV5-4	CASSLGTGPDTQYF	TGTGCCAGCAGCTTGGGGACGGGGCCAGATACGCAGTATTTT
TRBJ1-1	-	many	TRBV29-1	CSAGTANTEAFF	TGCAGCGCCGGGACCGCGAACACTGAAGCTTTCTTT
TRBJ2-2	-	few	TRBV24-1	CATSGTASTGELFF	TGTGCCACCAGTGGGACAGCTTCCACCGGGGAGCTGTTTTTT
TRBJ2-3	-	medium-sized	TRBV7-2	CASSLGADTQYF	TGTGCCAGCAGCTTAGGGGCAGATACGCAGTATTTT
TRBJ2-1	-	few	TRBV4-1	CASSGVIGGAYNEQFF	TGCGCCAGCAGCGGGGTTATAGGGGGAGCCTACAATGAGCAGTTCTTC
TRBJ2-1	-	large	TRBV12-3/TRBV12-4	CASRLDGGNEQFF	TGTGCCAGCAGACTAGACGGGGGCAATGAGCAGTTCTTC
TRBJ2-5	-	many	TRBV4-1	CASSQAGEETQYF	TGCGCCAGCAGCCAAGCAGGGGAAGAGACCCAGTACTTC
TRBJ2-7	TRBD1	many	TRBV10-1	CASNDPGQGTYEQYF	TGCGCCAGCAATGACCCGGGACAGGGGACCTACGAGCAGTACTTC
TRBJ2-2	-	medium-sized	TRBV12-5	CASGLPRPAGELFF	TGTGCTAGTGGTTTGCCCAGGCCGGCCGGGGAGCTGTTTTTT
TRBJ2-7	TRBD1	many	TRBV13	CASSPPDRGYEQYF	TGTGCCAGCAGCCCTCCGGACAGGGGATACGAGCAGTACTTC
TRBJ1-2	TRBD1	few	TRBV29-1	CSGMGQDYGYTF	TGCAGCGGGATGGGACAGGACTATGGCTACACCTTC
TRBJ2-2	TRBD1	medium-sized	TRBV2	CASSGSTGRPRLFF	TGTGCCAGCAGTGGATCGACAGGGCGCCCTCGGCTGTTTTTT
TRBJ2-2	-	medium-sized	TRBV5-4	CASTQWAGARDGELFF	TGTGCCAGCACCCAATGGGCGGGGGCGCGGGACGGGGAGCTGTTTTTT
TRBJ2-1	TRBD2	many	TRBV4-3	CASSRILSGLHNEQFF	TGCGCCAGCAGCCGGATCCTTAGCGGGTTACACAATGAGCAGTTCTTC
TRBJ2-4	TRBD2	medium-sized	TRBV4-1	CASSQSGTSGGNALAKNIQYF	TGCGCCAGCAGCCAATCCGGGACTAGCGGGGGGAACGCACTAGCCAAAAACATTCAGTACTTC
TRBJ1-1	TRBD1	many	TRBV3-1	CASSQERDRGLNTEAFF	TGTGCCAGCAGCCAAGAAAGGGACAGGGGGCTTAACACTGAAGCTTTCTTT
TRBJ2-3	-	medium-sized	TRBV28	CASSFLQGTDTQYF	TGTGCCAGCAGTTTCCTACAGGGTACAGATACGCAGTATTTT